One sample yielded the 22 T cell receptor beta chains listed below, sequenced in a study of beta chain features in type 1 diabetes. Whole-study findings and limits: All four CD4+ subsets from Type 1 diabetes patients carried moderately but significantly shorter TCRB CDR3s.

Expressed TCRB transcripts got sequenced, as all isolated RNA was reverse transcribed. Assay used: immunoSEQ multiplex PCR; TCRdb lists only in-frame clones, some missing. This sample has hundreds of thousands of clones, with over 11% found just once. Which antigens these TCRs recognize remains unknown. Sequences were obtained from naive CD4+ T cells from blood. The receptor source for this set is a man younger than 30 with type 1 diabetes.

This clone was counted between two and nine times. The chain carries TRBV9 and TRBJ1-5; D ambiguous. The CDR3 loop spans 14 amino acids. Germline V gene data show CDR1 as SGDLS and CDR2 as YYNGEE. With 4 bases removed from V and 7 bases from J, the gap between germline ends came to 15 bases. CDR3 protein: CASSPGSEGQPQHF. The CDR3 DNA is TGTGCCAGCAGCCCCGGTTCGGAAGGGCAGCCCCAGCATTTT.

The CDR3 sequence is CASSPSAGSTGELFF. The CDR3 nucleotides read TGTGCCAGCTCACCATCGGCAGGTTCGACCGGGGAGCTGTTTTTT. V is TRBV18 and J is TRBJ2-2; D is unresolved. With 2 bases removed from V and 5 bases from J, the gap between germline ends came to 12 bases. CDR1 and CDR2 from the germline V gene are KGHSH and LQKENI. CDR3 length: 15 amino acids.

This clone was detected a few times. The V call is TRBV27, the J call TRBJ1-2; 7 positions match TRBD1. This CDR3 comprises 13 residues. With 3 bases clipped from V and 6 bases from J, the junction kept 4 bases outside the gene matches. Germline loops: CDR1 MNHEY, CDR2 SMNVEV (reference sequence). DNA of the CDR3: TGTGCCAGCAGTTTTAACAGGGGTCATGGCTACACCTTC. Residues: CASSFNRGHGYTF.

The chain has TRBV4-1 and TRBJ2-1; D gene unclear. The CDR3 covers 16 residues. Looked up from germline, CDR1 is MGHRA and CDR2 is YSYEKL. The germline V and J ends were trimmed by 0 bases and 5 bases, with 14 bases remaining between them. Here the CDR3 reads CASSQEVRVRHNEQFF. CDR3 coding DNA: TGCGCCAGCAGCCAAGAAGTTCGGGTTAGACACAATGAGCAGTTCTTC.

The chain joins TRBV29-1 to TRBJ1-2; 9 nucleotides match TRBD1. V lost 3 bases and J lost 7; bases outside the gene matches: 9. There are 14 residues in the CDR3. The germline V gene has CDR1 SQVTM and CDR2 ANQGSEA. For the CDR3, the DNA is TGCAGCGTTGACGCGACAGGGGGTTCTACTGGCTACACCTTC. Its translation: CSVDATGGSTGYTF.

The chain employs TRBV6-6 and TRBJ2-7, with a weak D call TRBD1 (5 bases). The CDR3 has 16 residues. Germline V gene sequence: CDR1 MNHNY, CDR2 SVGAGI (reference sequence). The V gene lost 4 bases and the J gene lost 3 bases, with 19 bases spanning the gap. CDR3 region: CASSLFVTANNYEQYF. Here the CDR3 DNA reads TGTGCCAGCAGTTTGTTCGTGACAGCCAATAACTACGAGCAGTACTTC.

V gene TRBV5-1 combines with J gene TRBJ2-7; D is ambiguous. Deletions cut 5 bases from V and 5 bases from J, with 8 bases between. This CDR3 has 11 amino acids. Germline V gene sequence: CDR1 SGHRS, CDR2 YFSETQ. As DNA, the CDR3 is TGCGCCAGCAGATCGGACCACGAGCAGTACTTC. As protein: CASRSDHEQYF.

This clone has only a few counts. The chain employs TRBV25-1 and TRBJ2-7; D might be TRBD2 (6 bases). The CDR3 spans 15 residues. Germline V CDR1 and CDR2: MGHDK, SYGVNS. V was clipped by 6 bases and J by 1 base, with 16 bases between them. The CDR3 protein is CASSQAGSLSYEQYF. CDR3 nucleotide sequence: TGTGCCAGCAGCCAAGCGGGTTCGCTATCCTACGAGCAGTACTTC.

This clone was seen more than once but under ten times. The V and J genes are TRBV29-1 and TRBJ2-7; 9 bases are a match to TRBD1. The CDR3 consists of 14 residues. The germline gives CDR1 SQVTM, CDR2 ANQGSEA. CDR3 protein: CAFARDRVGDEQYF. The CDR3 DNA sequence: TGCGCCTTCGCACGGGACAGGGTAGGAGACGAGCAGTACTTC.

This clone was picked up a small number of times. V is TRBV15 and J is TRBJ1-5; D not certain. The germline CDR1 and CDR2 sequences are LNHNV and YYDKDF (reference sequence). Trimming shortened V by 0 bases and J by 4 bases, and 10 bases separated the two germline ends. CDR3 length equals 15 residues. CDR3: CATSRDRERNQPQHF. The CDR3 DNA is TGTGCCACCAGCAGAGATCGGGAGAGAAATCAGCCCCAGCATTTT.

CDR3 in DNA: TGTGCCAGCAGTTACTCACGGGACAGGGCTTCCTACGAGCAGTACTTC. Amino acids: CASSYSRDRASYEQYF. The chain couples TRBV6-5 to TRBJ2-7; TRBD1 matches 9 bases. Unmatched junction bases numbered 4, after V lost 0 bases and J lost 1 base. The germline V gene has CDR1 MNHEY and CDR2 SVGAGI. CDR3 length equals 16 residues.

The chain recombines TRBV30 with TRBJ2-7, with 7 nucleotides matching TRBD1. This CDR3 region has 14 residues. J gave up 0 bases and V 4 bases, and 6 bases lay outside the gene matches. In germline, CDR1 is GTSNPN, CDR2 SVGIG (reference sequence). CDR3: CAWTGDRSSYEQYF. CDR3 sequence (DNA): TGTGCCTGGACCGGGGACAGATCCTCCTACGAGCAGTACTTC.

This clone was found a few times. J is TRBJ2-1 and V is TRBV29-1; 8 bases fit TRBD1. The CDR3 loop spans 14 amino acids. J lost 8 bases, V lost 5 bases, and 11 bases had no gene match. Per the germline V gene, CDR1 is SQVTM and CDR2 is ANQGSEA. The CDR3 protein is CSVRQGSIRDEQFF. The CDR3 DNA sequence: TGCAGCGTTCGACAGGGGTCGATAAGGGATGAGCAGTTCTTC.

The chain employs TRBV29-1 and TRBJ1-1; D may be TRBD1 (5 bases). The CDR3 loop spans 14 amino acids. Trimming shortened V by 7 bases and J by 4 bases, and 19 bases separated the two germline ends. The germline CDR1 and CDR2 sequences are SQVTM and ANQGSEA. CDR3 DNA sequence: TGCAGCGGCCTGACCGGGACGGCCAGCACTGAAGCTTTCTTT. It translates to CSGLTGTASTEAFF.

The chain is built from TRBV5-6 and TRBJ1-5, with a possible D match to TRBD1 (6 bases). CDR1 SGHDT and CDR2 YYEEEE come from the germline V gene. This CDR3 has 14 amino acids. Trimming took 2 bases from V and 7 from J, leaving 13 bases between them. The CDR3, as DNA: TGTGCCAGCAGCTTATTACAGGGTGGACAGCCCCAGCATTTT. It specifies CASSLLQGGQPQHF.

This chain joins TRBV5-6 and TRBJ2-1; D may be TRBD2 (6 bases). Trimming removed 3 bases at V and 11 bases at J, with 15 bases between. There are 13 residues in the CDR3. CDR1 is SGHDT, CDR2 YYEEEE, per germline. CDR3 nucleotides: TGTGCCAGCAGCTCCTTAGCGGTCTCCAAGCAGTTCTTC. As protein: CASSSLAVSKQFF.

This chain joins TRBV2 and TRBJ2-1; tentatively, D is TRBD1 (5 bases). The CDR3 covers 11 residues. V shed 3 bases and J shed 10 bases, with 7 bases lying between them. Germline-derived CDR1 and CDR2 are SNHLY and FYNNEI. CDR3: CASSDRAEQFF. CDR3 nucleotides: TGTGCCAGCAGTGACAGGGCCGAGCAGTTCTTC.

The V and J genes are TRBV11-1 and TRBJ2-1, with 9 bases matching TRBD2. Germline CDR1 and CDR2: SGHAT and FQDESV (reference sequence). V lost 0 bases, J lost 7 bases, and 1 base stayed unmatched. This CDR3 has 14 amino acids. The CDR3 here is CASSLATSGNEQFF. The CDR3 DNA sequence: TGTGCCAGCAGCTTAGCGACTAGCGGTAATGAGCAGTTCTTC.

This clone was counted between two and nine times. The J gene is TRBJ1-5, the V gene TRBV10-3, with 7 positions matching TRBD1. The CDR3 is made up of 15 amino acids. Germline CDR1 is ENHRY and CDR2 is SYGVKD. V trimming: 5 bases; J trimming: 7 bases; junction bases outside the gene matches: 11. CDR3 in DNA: TGTGCCATCAGTCACCATTCGACAGGGAGGCAGCCCCAGCATTTT. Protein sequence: CAISHHSTGRQPQHF.

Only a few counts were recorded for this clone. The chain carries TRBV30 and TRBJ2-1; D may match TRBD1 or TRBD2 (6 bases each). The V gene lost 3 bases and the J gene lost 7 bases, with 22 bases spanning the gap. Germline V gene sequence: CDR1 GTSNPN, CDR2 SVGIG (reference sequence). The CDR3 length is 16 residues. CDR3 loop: CAWSQFGGLSGNEQFF. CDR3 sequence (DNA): TGTGCCTGGAGCCAATTTGGGGGGCTTTCGGGAAATGAGCAGTTCTTC.

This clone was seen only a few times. The CDR3 protein is CASSGSGGAPDTQYF. The CDR3 coding sequence is TGCGCCAGCAGCGGCAGCGGGGGGGCACCAGATACGCAGTATTTT. This chain connects TRBV5-1 to TRBJ2-3; the match to TRBD2 covers 10 bases. Germline V CDR1 and CDR2: SGHRS, YFSETQ. V dropped 4 bases and J dropped 4; count of bases not matched to a gene: 6. The CDR3 spans 15 residues.

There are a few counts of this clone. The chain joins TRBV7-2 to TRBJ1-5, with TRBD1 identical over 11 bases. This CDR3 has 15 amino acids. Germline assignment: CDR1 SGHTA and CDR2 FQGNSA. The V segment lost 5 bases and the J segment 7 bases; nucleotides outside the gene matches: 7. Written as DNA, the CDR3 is TGTGCCAGCAGCCCCGGACAGGGGGCGCGACAGCCCCAGCATTTT. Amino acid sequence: CASSPGQGARQPQHF.